The next 23 T cell receptor beta chains were all read from a single sample in a study of glioma-infiltrating T cells. Amplification of TCR alpha and beta CDR3 regions from RNA used iRepertoire nested multiplex PCR. TCRdb independently ran MiXCR on the multiplex PCR reads; one entry per CDR3 protein. The data show around 390,000 distinct CDR3 sequences, approximately 42% seen once. The sequencing sample was made of glioma tissue, nonneoplastic brain tissue, or PBMCs (not recorded which). All receptors derive from a human donor with low-grade glioma or glioblastoma, undergoing nonglioma brain surgery, or in good health (not recorded which).

The CDR3 nucleotides are TGTGCCAGCAGCTTAAGGGACCATCAGCCCCAGCATTTT. Translating it yields CASSLRDHQPQHF. V usage is TRBV7-9 and J usage is TRBJ1-5, with D tentatively TRBD1 (5 bases). V lost 2 bases, J lost 5 bases, and 7 bases lay in between. CDR3 size: 13 residues. Germline loops: CDR1 SEHNR, CDR2 FQNEAQ (reference sequence).

The chain has TRBV27 and TRBJ2-7; TRBD1 agrees at 7 bases. The CDR3 contains 16 residues. Trimming at V came to 5 bases and at J to 7 bases, leaving 17 bases not matched to a gene. Germline CDR1 reads MNHEY; CDR2 reads SMNVEV (reference sequence). In DNA, the CDR3 is TGTGCCAGCAGTCCCAACTGGGCCCCTAAGGGGGCTGAGCAGTACTTC. The encoded protein is CASSPNWAPKGAEQYF.

As for this clonotype: This sequence may be a read error, since a much larger clone differs from it by one base. V and J are TRBV27 and TRBJ2-7; 7 nucleotides align to TRBD2. Trimming cost V 5 bases and J 3 bases; bases outside gene matches: 10. Germline CDR1 MNHEY, CDR2 SMNVEV (reference sequence). The CDR3 covers 15 residues. The CDR3 coding sequence is TGTGCCAGCAGTGCAGGGACTATCGGGATCTACGAGCAGTACTTC. Translation gives CASSAGTIGIYEQYF.

Only a few counts were recorded for this clonotype. The chain joins TRBV27 to TRBJ2-4, with no clear D. CDR3 length: 16 residues. Germline values: CDR1 MNHEY, CDR2 SMNVEV (reference sequence). Trimming stripped 6 bases from V and 0 bases from J, with 15 bases between. In DNA form, the CDR3 reads TGTGCCAGCAGACTACCGAGTCCCCTAGCCAAAAACATTCAGTACTTC. This encodes CASRLPSPLAKNIQYF.

This clonotype was counted at least ten times. This chain links TRBV27 with TRBJ2-5; 7 bases fit TRBD1. The V and J ends lost 6 bases and 4 bases, in that order; junction bases with no gene match: 8. The CDR3 is 14 amino acids. Germline assignment: CDR1 MNHEY and CDR2 SMNVEV (reference sequence). The DNA of the CDR3 is TGTGCCAGCAGCCCGAGAGGGGGCAGAGAGACCCAGTACTTC. It translates to CASSPRGGRETQYF.

The chain is built from TRBV10-3 and TRBJ2-5; D ambiguous. Trimming cost V 6 bases and J 4 bases, with 9 bases left between them. CDR1 and CDR2 (germline): ENHRY, SYGVKD. CDR3 length: 12 residues. The CDR3 protein is CAISPGGETQYF. The DNA for the CDR3 is TGTGCCATCAGCCCCGGCGGAGAGACCCAGTACTTC.

Concerning this clonotype itself: A much bigger clone sits one base away, suggesting this may be a read error. The CDR3 protein is CSARKGSSGWGEQYF. The CDR3 bases are TGCAGTGCTAGAAAGGGGTCTAGCGGGTGGGGGGAGCAGTACTTC. This chain connects TRBV20-1 to TRBJ2-7, with 8 bases identical to TRBD2. The CDR3 is 15 residues long. J gave up 7 bases and V 2 bases, and 13 bases lay outside the gene matches. Per germline, CDR1 DFQATT and CDR2 SNEGSKA (reference sequence).

This clonotype was seen repeatedly, ten times or more. The chain joins TRBV25-1 to TRBJ1-2, with D unresolved. Germline-derived CDR1 and CDR2 are MGHDK and SYGVNS. Trimming pared 0 bases from V and 8 bases from J, leaving 10 bases between. The CDR3 is 13 amino acids. The CDR3 DNA follows: TGTGCCAGCAGTGAATATTGGGGTGGCGGCTACACCTTC. This sequence encodes CASSEYWGGGYTF.

V and J are TRBV5-4 and TRBJ2-7; D might be TRBD1 or TRBD2, each matching 5 bases. The germline V gene has CDR1 SGHNT and CDR2 YYREEE (reference sequence). Trimming removed 0 bases from V and 4 bases from J, with 14 bases in between. The CDR3 loop spans 15 amino acids. CDR3 in amino acids: CASSLGGELVYEQYF. The DNA for the CDR3 is TGTGCCAGCAGCTTGGGAGGGGAACTAGTGTACGAGCAGTACTTC.

A few counts support this clonotype. This chain connects TRBV20-1 to TRBJ1-2; 8 nucleotides agree with TRBD1. The CDR3 is 14 residues long. CDR1 and CDR2 (germline): DFQATT, SNEGSKA (reference sequence). Trimming took 3 bases from V and 1 from J; bases not matched to a gene: 4. The CDR3: CSARGQVHNYGYTF. The CDR3 nucleotides read TGCAGTGCTAGGGGACAGGTACATAACTATGGCTACACCTTC.

The J gene is TRBJ2-1, the V gene TRBV4-1, with unresolved D. Germline V gives CDR1 MGHRA, CDR2 YSYEKL. The ends were cut back, 0 bases at V and 6 bases at J, with 12 bases in the middle. The CDR3 extends over 15 amino acids. CDR3 nucleotides: TGCGCCAGCAGCCAAGATCAGTACCTCGGCAATGAGCAGTTCTTC. Translated: CASSQDQYLGNEQFF.

V usage is TRBV4-1 and J usage is TRBJ1-1, with D tentatively TRBD1 (5 bases). CDR1 MGHRA and CDR2 YSYEKL come from the germline V gene. Trimming removed 2 bases from V and 4 bases from J, with 8 bases in between. The CDR3 loop spans 13 amino acids. The CDR3 spells CASSQRQITEAFF. As DNA, the CDR3 is TGCGCCAGCAGCCAAAGACAGATCACTGAAGCTTTCTTT.

This clonotype is a singleton in its sample. Its ends do not fully match the called genes, so a read error is possible. The gene calls are TRBV27 and TRBJ1-2; D remains ambiguous. The CDR3 covers 17 residues. CDR1 MNHEY and CDR2 SMNVEV come from the germline V gene (reference sequence). CDR3 sequence: CASPVYPRLSFGYVYTF. In DNA form, the CDR3 reads TGTGCCAGCCCAGTTTACCCCCGACTAAGCTTTGGCTATGTCTACACCTTC.

Comments on this clonotype: Since no conserved phenylalanine or tryptophan closes the CDR3, a read error is the likely cause. The J gene is TRBJ2-3, the V gene TRBV2; 9 bases map to TRBD2. The CDR3 extends over 14 amino acids. CDR1 SNHLY and CDR2 FYNNEI come from the germline V gene. V gave up 6 bases and J gave up 5 bases; unmatched junction bases: 6. CDR3 nucleotide sequence: TGTGCCAGCAGCCTTAGGACTAGCGTAGATACGCAGTATTCT. This encodes CASSLRTSVDTQYS.

Note on this clonotype: A much larger clone is a single base away; this may be a read error. V and J are TRBV12-3 or TRBV12-4 and TRBJ1-2; D is possibly TRBD1 (6 bases). This CDR3 is 14 amino acids long. Trimming shortened V by 3 bases and J by 4 bases, and 12 bases separated the two germline ends. CDR3 nucleotide sequence: TGTGCCAGCAGTTTCGGGACAAGAGTCTATGGCTACACCTTC. Its translation: CASSFGTRVYGYTF.

About this clonotype itself: It is likely a read error, because the conserved phenylalanine at the end of the CDR3 is missing. V and J are TRBV20-1 and TRBJ2-1; weak D call: TRBD2 (6 bases). Trimming left V 8 bases short and J 8 bases short, with 13 bases between. The germline CDR1 and CDR2 sequences are DFQATT and SNEGSKA (reference sequence). This CDR3 has 11 residues. The CDR3 is CSSGGVDEQFI. The CDR3 DNA follows: TGCAGTTCCGGAGGGGTTGATGAGCAGTTCATC.

As regards this clonotype: One end of the junction varies from germline; a read error may be responsible. V gene TRBV7-6 combines with J gene TRBJ2-5, with D possibly being TRBD1 or TRBD2 (5 bases each). From germline, CDR1 is SGHVS and CDR2 FNYEAQ. The length of the CDR3 is 13 residues. CDR3 DNA: TGTGCTAGCAGCTTGGGGACGGTCGCGACCCAGTACTTC. It yields the protein CASSLGTVATQYF.

CDR3 sequence (DNA): TGTGCCAGCAGCTTAACGCCGGACTCAGATACGCAGTATTTT. Translated, it gives CASSLTPDSDTQYF. The rearrangement uses TRBV7-9 and TRBJ2-3, with a tentative D call TRBD2 (5 bases). CDR3 size: 14 residues. Deletions cut 2 bases from V and 4 bases from J, with 10 bases between. Looked up from germline, CDR1 is SEHNR and CDR2 is FQNEAQ (reference sequence).

The genes are TRBV2 and TRBJ2-7; 8 nucleotides agree with TRBD1. CDR3 length: 13 amino acids. The trim removed 7 bases at V and 2 bases at J, leaving 4 bases unmatched. Germline lookup yields CDR1 SNHLY and CDR2 FYNNEI. The CDR3 spells CASKGQDTYEQYF. CDR3 nucleotide sequence: TGTGCCAGCAAGGGACAGGACACCTACGAGCAGTACTTC.

This clonotype has more than one count but fewer than ten. The V and J genes are TRBV20-1 and TRBJ1-6; 8 nucleotides align to TRBD1. This CDR3 is 15 amino acids long. Germline V gives CDR1 DFQATT, CDR2 SNEGSKA (reference sequence). The V segment lost 2 bases and the J segment 5 bases; nucleotides outside the gene matches: 5. The CDR3 DNA reads as TGCAGTGCTAGAAAGGGGACAGGAGATAATTCACCCCTCCACTTT. Its protein is CSARKGTGDNSPLHF.

Turning to this clonotype: This may be a read error, as it is one base from a much larger clone. The chain couples TRBV6-6 to TRBJ2-7; D is uncertain. The CDR3 sequence is 13 residues long. V shed 2 bases and J shed 5 bases, with 10 bases lying between them. Germline CDR1 MNHNY, CDR2 SVGAGI (reference sequence). CDR3: CASSYQLSDEQYF. CDR3 bases: TGTGCCAGCAGTTACCAGTTGTCCGACGAGCAGTACTTC.

This clonotype was seen only a few times. This chain uses TRBV20-1 with TRBJ2-2, with 9 bases lining up with TRBD2. The CDR3 totals 16 residues. V was clipped by 6 bases and J by 5 bases; unmatched bases: 13. The germline V gene encodes CDR1 DFQATT and CDR2 SNEGSKA (reference sequence). CDR3 in DNA: TGCAGTGCCCACCCCCCCCTAAGCGGGAGGACCGGGGAGCTGTTTTTT. It yields the protein CSAHPPLSGRTGELFF.

This clonotype was recorded many times. The gene calls are TRBV3-1 and TRBJ2-2, with D perhaps matching TRBD1 (5 bases). The germline V gene has CDR1 LGHDT and CDR2 YNNKEL (reference sequence). V lost 4 bases, J lost 4 bases, and 10 bases lay in between. The CDR3 totals 14 residues. CDR3 protein: CASSPRQFTGELFF. The DNA for the CDR3 is TGTGCCAGCAGCCCTAGACAGTTCACCGGGGAGCTGTTTTTT.